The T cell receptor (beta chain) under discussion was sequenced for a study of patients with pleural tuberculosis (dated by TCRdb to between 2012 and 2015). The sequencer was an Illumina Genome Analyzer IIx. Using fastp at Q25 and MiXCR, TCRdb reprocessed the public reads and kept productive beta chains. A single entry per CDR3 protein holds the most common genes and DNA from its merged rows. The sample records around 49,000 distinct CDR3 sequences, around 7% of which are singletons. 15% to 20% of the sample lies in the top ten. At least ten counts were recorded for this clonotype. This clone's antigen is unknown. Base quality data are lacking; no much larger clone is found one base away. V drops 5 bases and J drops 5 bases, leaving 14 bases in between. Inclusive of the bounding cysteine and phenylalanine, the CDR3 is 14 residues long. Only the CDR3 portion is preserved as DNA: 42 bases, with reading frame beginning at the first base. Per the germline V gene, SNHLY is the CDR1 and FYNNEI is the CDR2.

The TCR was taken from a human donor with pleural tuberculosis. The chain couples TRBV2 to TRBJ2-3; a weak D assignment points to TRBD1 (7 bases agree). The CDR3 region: CASSWQGGEDTQYF. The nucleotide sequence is TGTGCCAGCAGTTGGCAGGGGGGTGAAGATACGCAGTATTTT.